This note documents a single T cell receptor (beta chain) sequence. The antigen is not known. Trimming shortened V by 0 bases and J by 4 bases, and 15 bases separated the two germline ends. Per the germline V gene, CDR1 is SGHDT and CDR2 is YYEEEE. The CDR3 spans 16 residues. Random hexamers primed reverse transcription of 0.5 to 1 ug RNA. An immunoSEQ multiplex PCR generated amplified TCR beta CDR3 products spanning 54 Vbeta and 13 Jbeta. TCRdb analysed the immunoSEQ multiplex PCR reads with MiXCR anew, one entry per CDR3 protein. In the table there are around 50,000 distinct CDR3 sequences, around 92% of which are singletons. The sample originates from a study of CD8 T cells in Susac syndrome. Bulk CD8+ and CD4+ cells came from magnetic negative isolation; CD8+ TEMRA by FACS. General study points: The study's TCR sequencing and HLA analysis drew on a certain number of individuals. That number was acknowledged as relatively small.

This chain connects TRBV5-6 to TRBJ2-3; unclear D gene. Material for sequencing was CD8+ T cells from PBMCs. This sequence originates from a human donor in good health. CDR3 residues: CASSLVQHSVADTQYF. In DNA, the CDR3 is TGTGCCAGCAGCTTGGTCCAGCACTCGGTGGCAGATACGCAGTATTTT.